Detailed here is one T cell receptor (beta chain). Its antigen remains unknown. The CDR3 contains 16 residues. CDR1 SGHTS and CDR2 YDEGEE come from the germline V gene. Trimming pared 4 bases from V and 4 bases from J, leaving 18 bases between. The sample is drawn from a study of T-cell memory formation after mild COVID-19. Study at large: The study found TCR clusters largely donor specific. General study points: Most CD4+ clones that shrank were in CM and EM, while CD8+ ones turned up in EMRA. Pre-infection memory carried some responding clones, suggesting that cross-reactive memory joined.

After 5'RACE with constant-segment primers, TCR alpha and TCR beta cDNA libraries carrying sample barcodes and UMIs were obtained. TCRdb independently ran MiXCR on the 5' RACE reads; one entry per CDR3 protein. The sample records about 140,000 distinct CDR3 sequences, 11% to 15% being singletons. The V gene is TRBV5-8, the J gene TRBJ1-3, with TRBD1 as a possible D gene (5 bases). Material: PBMCs or a T cell subset sorted from them (not recorded which). This TCR came from an adult woman who had mild COVID-19 (a few samples of this study predate the infection). Cell type and time point are not known. CDR3 DNA sequence: TGTGCCAGCAGCCGGGGGACCGGCCAACTAGGAAACACCATATATTTT. It yields the protein CASSRGTGQLGNTIYF.